This TCR beta chain is drawn from a study of cytomegalovirus exposure and HLA in healthy donors. All donors participated as healthy donors of bone marrow. This clone was recorded once. PCR employed 60 Vbeta and 13 Jbeta primers. Using immunoSEQ multiplex PCR, the repertoire was profiled, and TCRdb retains in-frame clones only, with some absent. The sample lists 150,000 to 200,000 clones; 65% to 85% were seen once. This clonotype was sampled from a woman in her thirties or forties in good health and CMV-seropositive. Specimen: PBMCs.

The CDR3 DNA reads as TGTGCCAGCAGCTTGGCAGGGCCCCATGGGACCATATATTTT. Translation gives CASSLAGPHGTIYF. J is TRBJ1-3 and V is TRBV7-6; D might be TRBD1 (5 bases). Trimming removed 3 bases at V and 10 bases at J, with 16 bases between. Germline CDR1 reads SGHVS; CDR2 reads FNYEAQ. CDR3 length: 14 amino acids.